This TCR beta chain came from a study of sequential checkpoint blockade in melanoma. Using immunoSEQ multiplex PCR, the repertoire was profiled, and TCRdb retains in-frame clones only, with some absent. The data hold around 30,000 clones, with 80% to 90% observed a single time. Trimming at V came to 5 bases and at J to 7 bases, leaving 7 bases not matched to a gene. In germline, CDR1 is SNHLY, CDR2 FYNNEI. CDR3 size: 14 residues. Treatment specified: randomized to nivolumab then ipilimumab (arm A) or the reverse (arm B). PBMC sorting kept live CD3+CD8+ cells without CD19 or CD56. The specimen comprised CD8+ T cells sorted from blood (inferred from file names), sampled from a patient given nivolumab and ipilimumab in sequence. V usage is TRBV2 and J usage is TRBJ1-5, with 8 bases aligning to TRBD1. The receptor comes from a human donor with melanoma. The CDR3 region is CASSPDRARQPQHF. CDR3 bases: TGTGCCAGCAGTCCGGACAGGGCCCGGCAGCCCCAGCATTTT. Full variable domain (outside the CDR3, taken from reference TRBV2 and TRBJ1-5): EPEVTQTPSHQVTQMGQEVILRCVPISNHLYFYWYRQILGQKVEFLVSFYNNEISEKSEIFDDQFSVERPDGSNFTLKIRSTKLEDSAMYFCASSPDRARQPQHFGDGTRLSIL.